This T cell receptor beta chain was recovered during a study of control samples from healthy donors and cancer patients. Sequencing was performed with immunoSEQ multiplex PCR; in TCRdb, only in-frame clones are kept and a portion is missing. The sample has some 82,000 clones; about 90% are singletons. Sequenced sample: blood. The sequence was collected from a man aged 50-59 years in good health.

The CDR3 spells CASAPGAGMLEQYF. The CDR3 DNA follows: TGCGCCAGCGCCCCCGGGGCAGGGATGCTCGAGCAGTACTTC. The chain combines TRBV5-1 with TRBJ2-7, with D perhaps given as TRBD1 or TRBD2 (5 bases each). Trimming took 7 bases from V and 6 from J, leaving 20 bases between them. The CDR3 covers 14 residues. Germline CDR1 reads SGHRS; CDR2 reads YFSETQ. Supplemented by reference TRBV5-1 and TRBJ2-7, the full variable domain reads KAGVTQTPRYLIKTRGQQVTLSCSPISGHRSVSWYQQTPGQGLQFLFEYFSETQRNKGNFPGRFSGRQFSNSRSEMNVSTLELGDSALYLCASAPGAGMLEQYFGPGTRLTVT.